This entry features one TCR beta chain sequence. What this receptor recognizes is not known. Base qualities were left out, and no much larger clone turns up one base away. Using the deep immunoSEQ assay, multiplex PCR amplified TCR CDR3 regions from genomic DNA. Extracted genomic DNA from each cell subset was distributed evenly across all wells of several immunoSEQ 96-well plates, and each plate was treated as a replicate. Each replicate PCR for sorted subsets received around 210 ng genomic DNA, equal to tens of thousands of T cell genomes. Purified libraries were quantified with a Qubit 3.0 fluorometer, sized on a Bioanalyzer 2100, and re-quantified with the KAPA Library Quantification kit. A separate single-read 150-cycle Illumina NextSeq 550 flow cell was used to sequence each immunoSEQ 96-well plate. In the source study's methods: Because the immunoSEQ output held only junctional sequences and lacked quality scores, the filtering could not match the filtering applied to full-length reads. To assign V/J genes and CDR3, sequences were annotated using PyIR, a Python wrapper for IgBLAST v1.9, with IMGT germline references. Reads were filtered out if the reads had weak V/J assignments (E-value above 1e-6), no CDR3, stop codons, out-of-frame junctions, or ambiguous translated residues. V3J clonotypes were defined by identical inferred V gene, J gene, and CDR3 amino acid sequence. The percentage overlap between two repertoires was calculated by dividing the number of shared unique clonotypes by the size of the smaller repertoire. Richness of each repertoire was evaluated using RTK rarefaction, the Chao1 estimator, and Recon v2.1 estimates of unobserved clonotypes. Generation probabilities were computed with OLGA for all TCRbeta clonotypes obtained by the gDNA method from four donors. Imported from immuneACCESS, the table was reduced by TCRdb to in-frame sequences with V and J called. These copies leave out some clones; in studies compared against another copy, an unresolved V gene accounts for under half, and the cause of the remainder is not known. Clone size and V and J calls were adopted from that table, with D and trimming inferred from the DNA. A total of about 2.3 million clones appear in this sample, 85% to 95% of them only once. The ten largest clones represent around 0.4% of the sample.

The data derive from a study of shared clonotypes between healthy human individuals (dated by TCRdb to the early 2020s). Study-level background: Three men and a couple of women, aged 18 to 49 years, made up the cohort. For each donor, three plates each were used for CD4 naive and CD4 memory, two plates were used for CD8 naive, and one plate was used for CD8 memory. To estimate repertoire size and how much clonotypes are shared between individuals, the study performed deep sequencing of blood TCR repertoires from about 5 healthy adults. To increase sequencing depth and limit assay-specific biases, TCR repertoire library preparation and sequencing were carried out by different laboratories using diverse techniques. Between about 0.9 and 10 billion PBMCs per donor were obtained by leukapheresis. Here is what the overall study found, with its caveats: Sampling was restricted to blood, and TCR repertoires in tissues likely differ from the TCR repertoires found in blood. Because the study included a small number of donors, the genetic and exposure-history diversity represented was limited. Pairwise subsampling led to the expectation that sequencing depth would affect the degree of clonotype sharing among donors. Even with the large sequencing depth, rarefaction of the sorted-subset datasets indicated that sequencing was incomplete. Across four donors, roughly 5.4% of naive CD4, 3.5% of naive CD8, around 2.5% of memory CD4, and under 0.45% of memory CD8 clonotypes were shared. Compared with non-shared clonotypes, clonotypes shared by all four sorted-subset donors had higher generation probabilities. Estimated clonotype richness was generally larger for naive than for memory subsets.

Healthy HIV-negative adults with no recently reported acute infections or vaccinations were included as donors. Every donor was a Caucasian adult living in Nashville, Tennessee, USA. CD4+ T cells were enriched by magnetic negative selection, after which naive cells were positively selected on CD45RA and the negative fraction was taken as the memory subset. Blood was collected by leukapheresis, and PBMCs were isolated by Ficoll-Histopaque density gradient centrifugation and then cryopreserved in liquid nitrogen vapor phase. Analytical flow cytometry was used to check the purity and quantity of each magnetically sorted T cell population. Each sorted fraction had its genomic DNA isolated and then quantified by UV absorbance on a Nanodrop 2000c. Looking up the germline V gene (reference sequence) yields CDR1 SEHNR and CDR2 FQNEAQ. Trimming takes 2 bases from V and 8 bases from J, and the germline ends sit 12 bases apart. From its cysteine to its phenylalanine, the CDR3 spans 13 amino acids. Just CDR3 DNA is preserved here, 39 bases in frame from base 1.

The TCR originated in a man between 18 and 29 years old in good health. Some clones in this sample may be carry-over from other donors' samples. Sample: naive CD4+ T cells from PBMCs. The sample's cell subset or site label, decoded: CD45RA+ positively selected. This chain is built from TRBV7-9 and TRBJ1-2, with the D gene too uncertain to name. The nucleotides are TGTGCCAGCAGCTTAACCTTGGGAGGGGGCTACACCTTC. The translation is CASSLTLGGGYTF.